These 9 T cell receptor beta chains were sequenced from one sample in a study of vaccination and CD4 T cells after COVID-19. Treatment reported: approximately nine-day PBMC culture with coronavirus spike peptide pools or control peptides (ViraFEST assay). Antigen specificity for these receptors is unknown. Once obtained from cultured CD4+ T cells, the DNA was sequenced using the Oncomine TCR Beta short-read assay. TCRdb re-analysed the PCR reads in MiXCR, keeping a single row per CDR3 protein. Among fewer than 14,000 distinct CDR3 sequences listed, over 60% were seen once. Sequenced material: CD4+ T cells from blood, cultured in vitro. The receptors stem from a human donor who had recovered from COVID-19.

This clonotype was observed a single time. CDR3 loop: CASSYSGLLDTQYF. The DNA for the CDR3 is TGTGCCAGCAGTTACTCGGGACTGCTAGATACGCAGTATTTT. V and J are TRBV6-5 and TRBJ2-3; D might be TRBD2 (6 bases). The CDR3 length is 14 residues. Germline CDR1 is MNHEY and CDR2 is SVGAGI. The V end was cut by 0 bases, the J end by 5 bases, with 9 bases between.

This sequence joins TRBV7-8 and TRBJ2-1; no definite D call. The CDR3 length is 14 residues. The V end lost 1 base, the J end lost 7 bases, and 11 bases lay between the germline ends. The germline gives CDR1 SGHVS, CDR2 FQNEAQ. The CDR3 DNA follows: TGTGCCAGCAGCTTAGTGGACGGACGGAATGAGCAGTTCTTC. It encodes CASSLVDGRNEQFF. The full variable domain, its missing parts supplied by reference TRBV7-8 and TRBJ2-1, is GAGVSQSPRYKVAKRGQDVALRCDPISGHVSLFWYQQALGQGPEFLTYFQNEAQLDKSGLPSDRFFAERPEGSVSTLKIQRTQQEDSAVYLCASSLVDGRNEQFFGPGTRLTVL.

The CDR3: CASSLVQSNQPQHF. The CDR3, as DNA: TGTGCCAGCAGTTTGGTACAGAGCAATCAGCCCCAGCATTTT. The chain couples TRBV27 to TRBJ1-5; D remains ambiguous. The CDR3 is made up of 14 amino acids. V lost 3 bases and J lost 1, with 7 bases in between. Germline CDR1 is MNHEY and CDR2 is SMNVEV (reference sequence).

The V and J genes are TRBV20-1 and TRBJ1-6, with D perhaps TRBD1 (6 bases). The V gene's germline CDR1 is DFQATT and CDR2 SNEGSKA (reference sequence). V lost 5 bases and J lost 9, with 17 bases in between. CDR3 length: 14 residues. In DNA, the CDR3 is TGCAGTGCTGGGGGCGAGGGAGGAAGTTCACCCCTCCACTTT. This translates into CSAGGEGGSSPLHF.

The chain employs TRBV20-1 and TRBJ1-5; 7 bases line up with TRBD1. The CDR3 is 14 residues long. Germline V gene sequence: CDR1 DFQATT, CDR2 SNEGSKA (reference sequence). V shed 6 bases and J 2 bases; nucleotides not matched to a gene: 7. The CDR3 DNA is TGCAGTGCCCTGCCCGGACAGGGCAATCAGCCCCAGCATTTT. It codes for CSALPGQGNQPQHF.

This clonotype was seen a few times. The genes are TRBV20-1 and TRBJ1-5, with TRBD1 matching over 7 bases. The germline V gene has CDR1 DFQATT and CDR2 SNEGSKA (reference sequence). V dropped 3 bases and J dropped 2; count of bases not matched to a gene: 16. The length of the CDR3 is 18 residues. The CDR3 sequence: CSASSFTNRGFGNQPQHF. The CDR3 region has the DNA TGCAGTGCTAGCTCGTTTACAAACAGGGGCTTTGGCAATCAGCCCCAGCATTTT.

V and J are TRBV24-1 and TRBJ1-2; D remains unclear. Deletions cut 1 base from V and 6 bases from J, with 8 bases between. The CDR3 spans 13 residues. Germline V gene lookup returns CDR1 KGHDR and CDR2 SFDVKD. CDR3 bases: TGTGCCACCAGTGATTTTGACCGGGATGGCTACACCTTC. This translates into CATSDFDRDGYTF.

CDR3 DNA sequence: TGTGCCAGCAGTTTCTCGGGCCCCCGACGAATGAACACTGAAGCTTTCTTT. Its protein is CASSFSGPRRMNTEAFF. The chain uses TRBV6-5 and TRBJ1-1, with D unclear. Trimming took off 4 bases at V and 0 bases at J, with 18 bases between the two ends. The CDR3 contains 17 residues. CDR1 MNHEY and CDR2 SVGAGI come from the germline V gene.

The rearrangement links TRBV7-3 to TRBJ2-2, with TRBD2 matching 10 bases. Trimming removed 0 bases from V and 1 base from J; junction bases left unmatched: 5. The CDR3 sequence is 18 residues long. Per the germline V gene, CDR1 is SGHTA and CDR2 is FQGTGA. DNA for the CDR3: TGTGCCAGCAGCTTAACAGGTCCTAGCGGGGGGAACACCGGGGAGCTGTTTTTT. Encoded protein: CASSLTGPSGGNTGELFF.